This TCR beta chain derives from a study of blood T cell repertoires in COVID-19. Germline-derived CDR1 and CDR2 are SEHNR and FQNEAQ (reference sequence). V was pared by 5 bases and J by 8 bases, with 12 bases between. The CDR3 totals 12 residues. Only in-frame clones appear in the TCRdb table, and some are missing; sequencing was by immunoSEQ multiplex PCR. The top ten clones hold around 12% of a sample with tens of thousands of clones, about 81% of them seen once. The gene calls are TRBV7-9 and TRBJ1-2; tentatively, D is TRBD1 (5 bases). The clonotype comes from a human donor in a cohort sampled during active COVID-19. Sequences were obtained from peripheral blood. CDR3 nucleotide sequence: TGTGCCAGCAGCCTGGGACTGGTAGGCTACACCTTC. This translates into CASSLGLVGYTF.